This T cell receptor (beta chain) was sequenced in a study of somatic mutations in cytotoxic T cells in rheumatoid arthritis. Study-wide findings and caveats: The slightly lower representation of TRBV07 among rheumatoid arthritis patients did not undergo correction for multiple comparisons. CD8+ T-cell clonality did not differ significantly between rheumatoid arthritis patients and age-matched healthy controls.

The CDR3 totals 16 residues. V dropped 7 bases and J dropped 1 base, with 21 bases sitting between them. The germline gives CDR1 SGHRS, CDR2 YFSETQ. Original processing notes: Matches were rare between published virus-specific TCRB sequences and patient CD8+ clones exceeding 1%. Clones were sequenced by immunoSEQ multiplex PCR, and TCRdb holds only the in-frame ones, with some missing. V, J and clone size reflect that table, while D and trimming were determined from the DNA. The sample lists around 12,000 clones; more than 65% were seen once. About this clone: The antigen remains unidentified.

The receptor was derived from an adult with rheumatoid arthritis. The sequenced sample was CD8+ T cells sorted from blood. The chain carries TRBV5-1 and TRBJ2-7, with D tentatively TRBD1 or TRBD2 (5 bases each). CDR3 protein: CASRTSPGAYSYEQYF. The CDR3 region has the DNA TGCGCCAGCCGAACTTCGCCCGGGGCTTATTCCTACGAGCAGTACTTC.